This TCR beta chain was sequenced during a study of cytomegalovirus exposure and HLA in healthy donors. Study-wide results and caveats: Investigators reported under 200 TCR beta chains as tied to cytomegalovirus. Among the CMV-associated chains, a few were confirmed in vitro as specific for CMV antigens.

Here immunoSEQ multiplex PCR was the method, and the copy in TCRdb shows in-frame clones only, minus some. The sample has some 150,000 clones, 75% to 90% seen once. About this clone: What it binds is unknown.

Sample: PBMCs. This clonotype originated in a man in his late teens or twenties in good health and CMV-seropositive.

CDR3 protein: CASSLVMASGTLTGELFF. For the CDR3, the DNA is TGTGCCAGCAGCTTAGTGATGGCTAGCGGGACCCTCACCGGGGAGCTGTTTTTT. This chain joins TRBV7-6 and TRBJ2-2, with 9 bases lining up with TRBD2. Looked up from germline, CDR1 is SGHVS and CDR2 is FNYEAQ. This CDR3 has 18 residues. Losses at the gene ends were 1 base for V and 4 bases for J; bases not matched to a gene: 10.